What follows describes a single TCR beta chain. Its binding antigen is unknown. No quality values exist for individual bases; no much larger clone is one base distant. Set within a cohort of healthcare workers in London, UK, this nested case-control study involved weekly PCR testing of nasopharyngeal swabs along with blood sampling. Between 23 and 31 March 2020, the week of the UK lockdown, healthcare workers were enrolled and then followed up weekly for as long as 16 weeks. This sample stems from a study of early T cells in non-severe SARS-CoV-2 infection (dated by TCRdb to 2020 to 2023). About the full investigation: Because TCR sequencing was done on bulk RNA from unsorted whole blood, the alpha and beta chains could not be paired.

The method behind the library was 5' RACE. TCRdb shows the sequencer as NextSeq 500. The TCR library protocol attached unique molecular identifiers to individual cDNA molecules to correct for sequencing error and PCR bias. Sequencing covered both TCR alpha and beta chains, and within each sample the abundances of alpha and beta sequences were tightly co-correlated. The authors' analysis ran thus. V gene, J gene and CDR3 annotation of TCR sequences was performed with Decombinator V4. TCRs were defined as expanded if a significant change between any two time points was detected under a Poisson model with p below 0.0001. Abundances of TCRs were expressed as counts per million after normalisation to the total number of TCRs sequenced in each sample. MAIT TCRs were defined by TRAV1-2 paired with TRAJ12, TRAJ20 or TRAJ33, and iNKT TCRs by TRAV10 paired with TRAJ18. VDJdb, accessed on 1 November 2021, was searched for TCRs annotated for CMV, EBV and SARS-CoV-2, and TCRs annotated for more than one antigen were excluded. TCRdb reanalyzed the raw reads on its own, using fastp at Q25 for trimming and MiXCR for clone calling, and kept in-frame beta chains. Every distinct CDR3 protein forms one entry, paired with its most common genes and DNA. These V and J calls rely on TCRdb rather than the paper's analysis. This sample gives around 30,000 distinct CDR3 sequences in total; roughly 6% of them show up just once. The top ten constitute approximately 25% of the sample.

What the study reported, not specific to this receptor: VDJdb matching was skewed toward anti-spike CD8 responses and likely underestimated virus-specific expansions by missing private and CD4 specificities.

Relative to germline, V is 2 bases shorter and J is 0 bases shorter, with 9 bases between their ends. The germline V gene encodes CDR1 MGHRA and CDR2 YSYEKL. The CDR3 starts with the cysteine, ends with the phenylalanine, and has 15 residues. This entry keeps only the CDR3 DNA: 45 bases, framed from base 1. This TCR derives from an adult who was a healthcare worker with PCR-confirmed SARS-CoV-2 infection or an uninfected control (not recorded which). The V and J genes are TRBV4-1 and TRBJ2-3; the D gene assignment is ambiguous. The sample comprised whole blood. CDR3 reads: CASSQLNPSTDTQYF. The bases are TGCGCCAGCAGCCAACTAAACCCTAGCACAGATACGCAGTATTTT.